The sequence of this TCR beta chain was determined in a study of brain T cells in children with intractable seizures. General study results and limits: HCMV serostatus was not known, and viral specificity came from CDR3 similarity only.

Surgery cases with the highest brain T cell transcript signatures were chosen for sequencing. About this clone itself: Its antigen is not identified.

TCRdb's copy holds only in-frame clones and misses some; the assay was immunoSEQ multiplex PCR. The table lists approximately 77,000 clones, about 93% of them singletons. V lost 0 bases and J lost 5; bases outside the gene matches: 5. The CDR3 spans 15 residues. Germline assignment: CDR1 LNHDA and CDR2 SQIVND (reference sequence). The starting material was peripheral blood, obtained at surgery. This chain connects TRBV19 to TRBJ2-7; 9 positions match TRBD1. The origin of this receptor is a boy younger than two with tuberous sclerosis and intractable seizures. The CDR3 loop is CASSIEGTGYDEQYF. CDR3 in DNA: TGTGCCAGTAGTATAGAGGGGACAGGGTACGACGAGCAGTACTTC.